This note documents a single T cell receptor (beta chain) sequence. Its antigen remains unidentified. Base qualities are not provided; no much larger clone lies one nucleotide away. What this sample's time point label stands for: baseline before first vaccination. Vaccinee samples came from UK trials COV001 and COV002, including a single-blind randomized controlled phase 2/3 trial of AZD1222 (ChAdOx1 nCoV-19) in healthy adults. Trial participant PBMC samples were collected at day 0 and day 28 after the second dose for TCRbeta chain sequencing. The CDR3, from cysteine to phenylalanine, totals 15 residues. Here the CDR3 DNA is all that survives: 45 bases in frame from base 1. CDR1 and CDR2 are read off the germline V gene as KGHSH and LQKENI. V is reduced by 3 bases and J by 1 base, leaving a spacing of 10 bases between them. This sample was taken from a study of T cell responses to AZD1222 COVID-19 vaccine (TCRdb year 2021). Study-wide context: AZD1222 recipients given second doses at about 4 weeks or at about 12 weeks were pooled, since spike-specific TCR depth and breadth were not found to differ between the two schedules. A total of more than 230 trial participants underwent TCR sequencing, of whom some 210 received two doses of AZD1222 and some 25 received two doses of the MenACWY control vaccine. Trial participants were enrolled by age into 18-55, 56-69 and 70-plus year subgroups, with about 150, 28 and 57 TCR-sequenced participants respectively. Overall study outcomes, separate from this receptor: Conclusions about previously exposed vaccinees were limited because only five to seven AZD1222 recipients were SARS-CoV-2 seropositive at baseline. No day 14 peak-response samples were available, so repertoires were characterized only after the peak T cell response. Reportedly, close to half of the unique spike-specific TCRs recognized epitopes lying outside the regions that are mutated in the B.1.351 and B.1.1.7 variants. After two AZD1222 doses, both the breadth and the depth of spike-specific TCRs were significantly higher than at day 0 and than in MenACWY recipients. The vaccine-associated CD4 TCRs covered the entire spike protein, and the dominant responses fell in regions 160-218 and 743-854. Participants were mostly white British and included more females than males, and it was suggested by the authors that clonal diversity may have been underestimated. In the small 56-69-year group, the increase in depth fell short of significance, most likely because of low power.

The CDR3 regions of human TCRbeta chains were analyzed by immunosequencing. As for the original processing: Repertoire TCRs were checked for matches against a reference library of SARS-CoV-2-specific TCRs that had been generated using the MIRA antigen-specificity platform. Breadth was defined as the fraction of unique TCRs that were SARS-CoV-2-associated. Depth was defined as the fraction of total T cells that were SARS-CoV-2-associated. Each spike-specific TCR was assigned to its reactive spike region and to a CD4 or CD8 class using the MIRA data. Log10-transformed breadth and depth values were compared by one-way ANOVA with Sidak's multiple comparisons tests. Drawn from immuneACCESS, this table holds only the in-frame rearrangements with V and J called that TCRdb kept. Clones are partly lost; checked studies trace under half to an unresolved V gene and leave the rest unexplained. That table is the source of V, J and clone size, and D and trimming were worked out from the DNA. For this sample the table gives some 92,000 clones, of which over 80% were detected only once. The ten top clones hold 7.5% of the sample.

Sequencing used peripheral blood, obtained on day 0 of AZD1222 vaccination. The sequence derives from an adult in good health. The V and J segments used are TRBV18 and TRBJ1-5; the D gene is unclear. The CDR3 has the sequence CASSPEIRSNQPQHF. The DNA is as follows: TGTGCCAGCTCACCCGAAATCAGGAGCAATCAGCCCCAGCATTTT.